The source of this TCR beta chain is a study of patients and donors after allogeneic stem cell transplantation. TCRdb passed the RT-PCR reads through MiXCR, listing each CDR3 protein once. The sample has under 95,000 distinct CDR3 sequences, roughly 4.9% seen once; the top ten hold around 3%. Germline V gene sequence: CDR1 MGHRA, CDR2 YSYEKL. The junction had 8 bases not matched to a gene; V was cut back by 4 bases and J by 6 bases. The CDR3 is 14 amino acids. This clonotype has a count of ten or more. The chain is built from TRBV4-1 and TRBJ1-2; 7 nucleotides align to TRBD1. Material for sequencing was blood, either unsorted or a sorted T cell fraction (not recorded which). The sequence came from a human donor who was either an allogeneic HSCT recipient or a stem cell or donor lymphocyte infusion donor (not recorded which). It is not recorded whose cells these are; they may come from a transplant donor. The DNA for the CDR3 is TGCGCCAGCAGCCTAACCCAGGGGGTGGATGGCTACACCTTC. It is translated as CASSLTQGVDGYTF.